These T cell receptor beta chains were read from a single sample in a study of T cell responses to AZD1222 COVID-19 vaccine. Assay: immunoSEQ multiplex PCR; the TCRdb copy retains only in-frame clones and omits some. The sample contains about 130,000 clones, 86% of which appear only once. The sequences come from peripheral blood, collected on day 0 of AZD1222 vaccination. These receptors all stem from an adult in good health. Each CDR3 is given with its conserved first and last residue. The order of the fields is J gene, V gene, D gene, clone size, CDR3 protein, CDR3 DNA. A D gene is named only where the DNA matches it firmly. Rows give clone size only sometimes, using once, few, many, or a class for an expanded clone.

>TRBJ2-3|TRBV5-6|.|.
CASSPQAGFF
TGTGCCAGCAGCCCACAAGCCGGTTTTTTT
>TRBJ1-3|TRBV6-5|TRBD1|.
CASSYNTGVSGNTIYF
TGTGCCAGCAGTTACAATACAGGGGTCTCGGGAAACACCATATATTTT
>TRBJ1-6|TRBV6-5|.|few
CASRNLLNSPLHF
TGTGCCAGCAGAAACCTTTTGAATTCACCCCTCCACTTT
>TRBJ2-1|TRBV7-2|.|.
CASSLESLSYNEQFF
TGTGCCAGCAGCTTGGAGTCCCTTTCCTACAATGAGCAGTTCTTC
>TRBJ2-7|TRBV3-1/TRBV3-2|TRBD2|.
CASSRTSGNYEQYF
TGTGCCAGCAGCAGGACTAGCGGTAACTACGAGCAGTACTTC
>TRBJ1-2|TRBV6-5|.|.
CASSYPSGGYTF
TGTGCCAGCAGTTACCCTTCGGGAGGCTACACCTTC
>TRBJ2-3|TRBV5-8|.|.
CASSFYRGPSGMGTDTQYF
TGTGCCAGCAGCTTCTACAGGGGGCCTAGCGGGATGGGCACAGATACGCAGTATTTT
>TRBJ1-1|TRBV18|TRBD1|few
CASSPPNRGLNTEAFF
TGTGCCAGCTCACCACCGAACAGGGGACTGAACACTGAAGCTTTCTTT
>TRBJ2-1|TRBV4-3|TRBD2|.
CASSQDWGRGADNEQFF
TGCGCCAGCAGCCAAGATTGGGGGCGGGGGGCCGACAATGAGCAGTTCTTC
>TRBJ1-5|TRBV7-2|.|.
CASSLAVSNQPQHF
TGTGCCAGCAGCCTAGCGGTTAGCAATCAGCCCCAGCATTTT
>TRBJ2-3|TRBV6-4|.|.
CASSDGGSDTDTQYF
TGTGCCAGCAGTGACGGGGGGAGTGACACAGATACGCAGTATTTT
>TRBJ1-4|TRBV5-1|TRBD1|.
CASSLAAGGREKLFF
TGCGCCAGCAGCTTGGCCGCAGGGGGCAGGGAAAAACTGTTTTTT
>TRBJ2-7|TRBV29-1|.|.
CSVRDGTYEQYF
TGCAGCGTTCGAGACGGGACCTACGAGCAGTACTTC
>TRBJ2-3|TRBV5-1|TRBD2|.
CASSGGISGSNTDTQYF
TGCGCCAGCAGCGGGGGAATTAGCGGGTCCAACACAGATACGCAGTATTTT
>TRBJ1-2|TRBV6-5|.|once
CASGRAYYGYTF
TGTGCGAGTGGCAGGGCATACTATGGCTACACCTTC
>TRBJ2-5|TRBV28|.|.
CASMAGMWETQYF
TGTGCCAGCATGGCCGGGATGTGGGAGACCCAGTACTTC
>TRBJ2-1|TRBV11-2|.|.
CASSLDPVNEQFF
TGTGCCAGCAGCTTAGACCCCGTCAATGAGCAGTTCTTC
>TRBJ2-7|TRBV6-4|TRBD2|.
CASSFSGLLYEQYF
TGTGCCAGCAGTTTTAGCGGGCTCCTTTACGAGCAGTACTTC
>TRBJ2-2|TRBV9|TRBD2|.
CARTKRPRAGAGGSTGELFF
TGTGCCCGCACTAAACGCCCCCGCGCGGGGGCGGGGGGTAGCACCGGGGAGCTGTTTTTT
>TRBJ1-2|TRBV7-9|.|.
CASSPGPNYGYTF
TGTGCCAGCAGCCCGGGACCTAACTATGGCTACACCTTC
>TRBJ1-6|TRBV27|TRBD1|.
CASSPRDRSTAPLHF
TGTGCCAGCAGTCCCCGGGACAGATCCACCGCACCCCTCCACTTT
>TRBJ1-1|TRBV6-5|.|.
CASSYSGQTNTEAFF
TGTGCCAGCAGTTACTCCGGGCAGACGAACACTGAAGCTTTCTTT
>TRBJ2-2|TRBV24-1|.|.
CATSDPFPTGELFF
TGTGCCACCAGTGACCCGTTCCCCACCGGGGAGCTGTTTTTT
>TRBJ2-5|TRBV4-3|.|.
CASSQDLGGGGLQETQYF
TGCGCCAGCAGCCAAGACCTCGGGGGCGGGGGACTCCAAGAGACCCAGTACTTC
>TRBJ1-3|TRBV4-1|.|.
CASSQDVGSGNTIYF
TGCGCCAGCAGCCAGGATGTAGGCTCTGGAAACACCATATATTTT
>TRBJ2-3|TRBV9|.|.
CASSRFGAVDTQYF
TGTGCCAGCAGTCGTTTTGGGGCCGTAGATACGCAGTATTTT
>TRBJ1-5|TRBV4-2|TRBD1|.
CASSQGPQGGNQPQHF
TGTGCCAGCAGCCAAGGCCCCCAGGGGGGGAATCAGCCCCAGCATTTT
>TRBJ2-3|TRBV7-9|.|few
CASSPRRFGGRTDTQYF
TGTGCCAGCAGCCCGAGGAGGTTCGGGGGCCGTACAGATACGCAGTATTTT
>TRBJ1-2|TRBV4-1|.|few
CASSQQTQGHTF
TGCGCCAGCAGCCAACAAACACAGGGTCACACCTTC
>TRBJ1-2|TRBV5-1|.|.
CASSLDYGGGGYTF
TGCGCCAGCAGCTTGGATTACGGGGGTGGTGGCTACACCTTC
>TRBJ2-7|TRBV7-9|TRBD1|.
CASSPAGQGFHEQYF
TGTGCCAGCAGCCCGGCGGGACAGGGGTTTCACGAGCAGTACTTC
>TRBJ1-2|TRBV10-3|.|.
CAISVAGKGYTF
TGTGCCATCAGTGTAGCAGGAAAAGGCTACACCTTC
>TRBJ2-7|TRBV18|TRBD2|.
CASSPPPGEGTYEQYF
TGTGCCAGCTCACCACCGCCGGGGGAGGGAACCTACGAGCAGTACTTC
>TRBJ2-5|TRBV18|.|.
CASSQGGGETQYF
TGTGCCAGCTCTCAGGGGGGAGGAGAGACCCAGTACTTC
>TRBJ2-2|TRBV29-1|.|.
CSVGEQAGELFF
TGCAGCGTTGGGGAACAGGCCGGGGAGCTGTTTTTT
>TRBJ1-5|TRBV7-2|.|.
CASSPDGGGNQPQHF
TGTGCCAGCAGCCCCGACGGGGGCGGCAATCAGCCCCAGCATTTT
>TRBJ1-2|TRBV11-2|.|.
CASSRRGAQGYTF
TGTGCCAGCTCCCGAAGAGGGGCCCAAGGCTACACCTTC
>TRBJ1-2|TRBV24-1|TRBD1|few
CATSPTGAQDYGYTF
TGTGCCACCAGCCCGACAGGGGCGCAAGACTATGGCTACACCTTC
>TRBJ2-3|TRBV9|.|.
CASSVEARSTDTQYF
TGTGCCAGCAGCGTAGAGGCTAGAAGCACAGATACGCAGTATTTT
>TRBJ1-1|TRBV6-5|.|.
CASSYSQAMNTEAFF
TGTGCCAGCAGTTACTCGCAGGCCATGAACACTGAAGCTTTCTTT
>TRBJ2-1|TRBV7-2|.|.
CASSLVGRDEQFF
TGTGCCAGCAGCTTAGTCGGTCGGGATGAGCAGTTCTTC
>TRBJ1-1|TRBV6-4|.|.
CASRGGGTEAFF
TGTGCCAGCAGAGGGGGAGGCACTGAAGCTTTCTTT
>TRBJ1-5|TRBV27|.|.
CASSLGGTRPQHF
TGTGCCAGCAGTTTAGGAGGTACTCGGCCCCAGCATTTT
>TRBJ1-4|TRBV12-5|.|.
CASAPIAAGYIVTNEKLFF
TGTGCTAGTGCCCCGATTGCGGCAGGATATATTGTGACTAATGAAAAACTGTTTTTT
>TRBJ1-2|TRBV21-1|.|.
CASSKSATNRVGDGYTF
TGTGCCAGCAGCAAATCCGCTACGAACAGGGTCGGGGATGGCTACACCTTC
>TRBJ1-3|TRBV6-5|.|.
CASSYFGGYSGNTIYF
TGTGCCAGCAGTTACTTTGGGGGCTACTCTGGAAACACCATATATTTT
>TRBJ2-7|TRBV14|TRBD1|.
CASRRTGAVDEQYF
TGTGCCAGCAGACGGACAGGGGCTGTCGACGAGCAGTACTTC
>TRBJ1-4|TRBV5-5|TRBD1|.
CASSSGQANEKLFF
TGTGCCAGCAGCTCGGGACAGGCTAATGAAAAACTGTTTTTT
>TRBJ2-3|TRBV7-2|TRBD2|.
CASSFLKLAGGGVTDTQYF
TGTGCCAGCAGCTTTCTTAAACTAGCGGGGGGTGGGGTCACAGATACGCAGTATTTT
>TRBJ2-7|TRBV11-3|.|few
CASSFRDSEQYF
TGTGCCAGCAGCTTCCGGGACTCCGAGCAGTACTTC
>TRBJ1-5|TRBV28|TRBD1|.
CASSSSQGEGNQPQHF
TGTGCCAGCAGTTCGTCCCAGGGGGAGGGCAATCAGCCCCAGCATTTT
>TRBJ1-2|TRBV19|.|.
CASSDLNGTPFGYGYTF
TGTGCCAGTAGTGATCTAAACGGGACCCCGTTCGGCTATGGCTACACCTTC
>TRBJ1-1|TRBV18|.|.
CASSPAGFPEAFF
TGTGCCAGCTCACCGGCGGGGTTTCCTGAAGCTTTCTTT
>TRBJ1-2|TRBV7-3|.|.
CASSLTSAGHGYTF
TGTGCCAGCAGCTTAACGTCGGCGGGGCATGGCTACACCTTC